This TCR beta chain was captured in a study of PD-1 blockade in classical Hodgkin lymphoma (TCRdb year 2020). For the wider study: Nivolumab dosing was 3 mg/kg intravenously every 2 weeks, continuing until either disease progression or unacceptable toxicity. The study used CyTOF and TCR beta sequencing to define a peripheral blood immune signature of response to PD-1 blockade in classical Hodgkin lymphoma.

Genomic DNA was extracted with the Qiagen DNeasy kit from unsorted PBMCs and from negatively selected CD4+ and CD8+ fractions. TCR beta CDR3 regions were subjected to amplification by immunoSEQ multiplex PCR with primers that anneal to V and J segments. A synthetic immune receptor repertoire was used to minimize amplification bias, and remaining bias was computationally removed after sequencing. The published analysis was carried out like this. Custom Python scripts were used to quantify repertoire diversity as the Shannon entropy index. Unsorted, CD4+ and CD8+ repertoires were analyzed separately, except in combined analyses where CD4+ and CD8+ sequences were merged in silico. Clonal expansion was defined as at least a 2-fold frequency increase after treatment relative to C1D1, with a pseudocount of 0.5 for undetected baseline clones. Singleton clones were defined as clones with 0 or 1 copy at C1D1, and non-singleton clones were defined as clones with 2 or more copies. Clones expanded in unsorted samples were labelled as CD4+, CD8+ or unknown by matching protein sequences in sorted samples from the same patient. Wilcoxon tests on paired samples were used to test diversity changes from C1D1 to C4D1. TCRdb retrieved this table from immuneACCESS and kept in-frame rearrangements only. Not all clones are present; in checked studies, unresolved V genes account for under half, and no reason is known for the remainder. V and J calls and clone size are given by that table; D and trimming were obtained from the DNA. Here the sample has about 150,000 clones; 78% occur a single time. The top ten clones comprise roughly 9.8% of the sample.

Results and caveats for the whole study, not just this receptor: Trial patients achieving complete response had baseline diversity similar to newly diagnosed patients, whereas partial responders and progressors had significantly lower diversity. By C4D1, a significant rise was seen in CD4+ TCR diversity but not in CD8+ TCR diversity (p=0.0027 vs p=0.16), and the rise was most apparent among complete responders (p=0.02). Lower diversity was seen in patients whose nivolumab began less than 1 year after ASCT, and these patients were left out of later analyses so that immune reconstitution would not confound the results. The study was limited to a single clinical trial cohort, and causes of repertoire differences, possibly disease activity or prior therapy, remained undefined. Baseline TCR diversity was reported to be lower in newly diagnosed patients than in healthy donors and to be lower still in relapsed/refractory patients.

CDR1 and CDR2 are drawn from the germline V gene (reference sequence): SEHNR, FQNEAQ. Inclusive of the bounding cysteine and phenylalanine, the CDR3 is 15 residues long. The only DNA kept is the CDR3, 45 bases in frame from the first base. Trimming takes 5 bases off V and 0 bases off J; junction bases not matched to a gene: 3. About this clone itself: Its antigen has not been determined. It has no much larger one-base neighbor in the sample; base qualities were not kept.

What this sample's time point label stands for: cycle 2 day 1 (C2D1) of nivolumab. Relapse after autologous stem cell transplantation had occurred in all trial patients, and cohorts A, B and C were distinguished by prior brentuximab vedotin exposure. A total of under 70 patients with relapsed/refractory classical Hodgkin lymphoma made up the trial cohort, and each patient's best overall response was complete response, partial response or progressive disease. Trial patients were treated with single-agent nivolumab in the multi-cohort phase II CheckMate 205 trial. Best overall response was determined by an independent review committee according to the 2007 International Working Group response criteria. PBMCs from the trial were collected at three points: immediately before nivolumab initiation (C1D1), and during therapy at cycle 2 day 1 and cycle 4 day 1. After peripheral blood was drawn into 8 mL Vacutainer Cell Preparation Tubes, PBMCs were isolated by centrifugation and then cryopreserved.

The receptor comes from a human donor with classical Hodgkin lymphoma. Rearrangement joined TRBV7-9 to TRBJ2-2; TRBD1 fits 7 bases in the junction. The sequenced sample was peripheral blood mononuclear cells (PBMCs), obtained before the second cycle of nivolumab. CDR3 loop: CASSQGQSNTGELFF. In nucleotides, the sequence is TGTGCCAGCAGCCAGGGACAGTCGAACACCGGGGAGCTGTTTTTT.